This T cell receptor beta chain stems from a study of blood T cell repertoires in COVID-19. Germline V gives CDR1 WNHNN, CDR2 SYGVQD (reference sequence). V was pared by 6 bases and J by 3 bases, with 8 bases between. This CDR3 comprises 12 residues. Original handling: Amplification with reference gene primers provided the estimates of nucleated cell counts. Some clones are missing from TCRdb's copy, which holds only in-frame ones; the method was immunoSEQ multiplex PCR. D and trimming come from the DNA, and the V and J calls and clone size come from that table. This repertoire shows fewer than 35,000 clones, roughly nine tenths found once; its top ten account for around 25%.

The receptor was derived from a woman of 80 years or more with active or convalescent COVID-19. The chain carries TRBV10-1 and TRBJ1-1; D perhaps matches TRBD1 (6 bases). The sample taken for sequencing was peripheral blood. CDR3 in amino acids: CASRYRDTEAFF. For the CDR3, the DNA is TGCGCCAGCAGATACAGGGACACTGAAGCTTTCTTT.